This record looks at one T cell receptor (beta chain) sequence and its context. Germline lookup yields CDR1 KGHSH and CDR2 LQKENI. Trimming at V came to 8 bases and at J to 9 bases, leaving 14 bases not matched to a gene. The CDR3 contains 14 residues. Data came from immunoSEQ multiplex PCR; TCRdb stores just in-frame clones and leaves some out. The sample includes about 50,000 clones, about 93% of them seen just once. The data were taken from a study of OX40 agonist ivuxolimab in advanced cancers. The wider study: Partial responses were observed in three patients, of whom one had hepatocellular carcinoma and two had cutaneous melanoma.

The chain uses TRBV18 and TRBJ2-7; TRBD1 aligns across 9 bases. The material sequenced was CD4+ or CD8+ T cells sorted from blood, taken in a trial of the OX40 agonist ivuxolimab. The sequence was collected from an adult with an advanced solid tumor such as melanoma, head and neck, liver or kidney cancer. The CDR3 loop is CASRLGTGFPWQYF. DNA of the CDR3: TGTGCCAGCCGATTGGGGACAGGGTTCCCCTGGCAGTACTTC.